This T cell receptor beta chain was sequenced during a study of blood T cell repertoires in COVID-19. Whole-study context: Researchers got acute and convalescent COVID-19 samples from the United States, Italy and Spain.

The data were produced by immunoSEQ multiplex PCR, yet TCRdb's version contains in-frame clones alone and is incomplete. Of about 160,000 clones listed, roughly 80% are singletons. The length of the CDR3 is 15 residues. Germline values: CDR1 LNHDA, CDR2 SQIVND (reference sequence). The V and J ends lost 9 bases and 2 bases, in that order; junction bases with no gene match: 11. The V and J genes are TRBV19 and TRBJ2-7; 9 nucleotides line up with TRBD2. The material sequenced was peripheral blood. The origin of this receptor is a man aged 55 to 70 with acute or convalescent COVID-19. The CDR3 reads CASSSPQRGAYEQYF. CDR3 nucleotide sequence: TGTGCCAGCTCCTCCCCCCAGCGGGGGGCCTACGAGCAGTACTTC.